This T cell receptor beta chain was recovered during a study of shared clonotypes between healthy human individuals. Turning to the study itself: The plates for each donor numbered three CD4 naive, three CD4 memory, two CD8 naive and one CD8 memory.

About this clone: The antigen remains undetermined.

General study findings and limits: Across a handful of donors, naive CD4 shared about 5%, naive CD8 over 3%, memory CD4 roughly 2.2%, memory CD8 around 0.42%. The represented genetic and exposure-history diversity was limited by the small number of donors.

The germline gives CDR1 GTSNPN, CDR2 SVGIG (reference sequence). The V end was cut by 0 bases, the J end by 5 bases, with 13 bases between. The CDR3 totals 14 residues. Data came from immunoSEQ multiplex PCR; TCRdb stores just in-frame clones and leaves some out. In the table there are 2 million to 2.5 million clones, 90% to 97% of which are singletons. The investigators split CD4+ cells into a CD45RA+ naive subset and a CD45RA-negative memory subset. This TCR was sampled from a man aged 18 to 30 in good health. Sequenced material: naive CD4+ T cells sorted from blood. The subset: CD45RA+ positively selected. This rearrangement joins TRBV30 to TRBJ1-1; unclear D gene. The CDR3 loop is CAWSVSLAATEAFF. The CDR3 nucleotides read TGTGCCTGGAGTGTATCATTGGCAGCTACTGAAGCTTTCTTT.